Listed here are 32 T cell receptor beta chains from one sample, sequenced in a study of T cell responses to AZD1222 COVID-19 vaccine. The repertoire was sequenced with immunoSEQ multiplex PCR; TCRdb's copy has only in-frame clones and lacks some. This table holds some 72,000 clones, about 90% found once. Sample: peripheral blood, taken on day 0 of MenACWY control vaccination. Receptors originate from an adult in good health.

This chain uses TRBV27 with TRBJ2-1; TRBD1 agrees at 9 bases. Trimming took 4 bases from V and 9 from J; bases not matched to a gene: 13. The CDR3 has 16 amino acids. CDR1 is MNHEY, CDR2 SMNVEV, per germline (reference sequence). CDR3 protein: CASSSAGTGGRGEQFF. The CDR3 nucleotides are TGTGCCAGCAGTTCAGCCGGCACAGGGGGCAGGGGTGAGCAGTTCTTC.

The J gene is TRBJ1-5, the V gene TRBV7-2; 7 positions agree with TRBD1. The V segment lost 8 bases and the J segment 0 bases; nucleotides outside the gene matches: 4. This CDR3 contains 14 residues. Germline V gene lookup returns CDR1 SGHTA and CDR2 FQGNSA. In DNA, the CDR3 is TGTGCCAGCCCAGGACAGGTTAGCAATCAGCCCCAGCATTTT. The encoded protein is CASPGQVSNQPQHF. The full variable domain, with the rest looked up from reference TRBV7-2 and TRBJ1-5, is GAGVSQSPSNKVTEKGKDVELRCDPISGHTALYWYRQSLGQGLEFLIYFQGNSAPDKSGLPSDRFSAERTGGSVSTLTIQRTQQEDSAVYLCASPGQVSNQPQHFGDGTRLSIL.

The chain employs TRBV6-5 and TRBJ2-5; the D gene is possibly TRBD1 (6 bases). Germline-derived CDR1 and CDR2 are MNHEY and SVGAGI. Trimming left V 0 bases short and J 2 bases short, with 7 bases between. This CDR3 region has 14 residues. The CDR3 coding sequence is TGTGCCAGCAGTTACTCGACAGGACAAGAGACCCAGTACTTC. Amino acids: CASSYSTGQETQYF.

The chain recombines TRBV27 with TRBJ1-4; D is perhaps TRBD1 (5 bases). The CDR3 spans 15 residues. Germline V gene lookup returns CDR1 MNHEY and CDR2 SMNVEV (reference sequence). Deletions cut 5 bases from V and 4 bases from J, with 14 bases between. In nucleotides, the CDR3 is TGTGCCAGCAGTACCCAAGGGGCAGATAATGAAAAACTGTTTTTT. Its translation is CASSTQGADNEKLFF.

The chain uses TRBV27 and TRBJ2-1, with 11 bases identical to TRBD2. The CDR3 consists of 22 residues. V shed 2 bases, J shed 4 bases, and the junction held 22 bases outside the gene matches. Germline CDR1 reads MNHEY; CDR2 reads SMNVEV (reference sequence). The chain's CDR3 is CASSLPRLTKLAGEGKYNEQFF. The CDR3 DNA is TGTGCCAGCAGTTTACCCCGATTAACGAAACTAGCGGGAGAAGGGAAGTACAATGAGCAGTTCTTC.

This clone was counted a few times. The rearrangement links TRBV27 to TRBJ1-2; 8 nucleotides line up with TRBD1. CDR1 MNHEY and CDR2 SMNVEV come from the germline V gene (reference sequence). The CDR3 covers 15 residues. V gave up 3 bases and J gave up 6 bases; unmatched junction bases: 9. Written as DNA, the CDR3 is TGTGCCAGCAGTTTTGGCAGGGGGCGTTGGAATGGCTACACCTTC. It is translated as CASSFGRGRWNGYTF.

This clone was observed once. V and J are TRBV19 and TRBJ1-5; D ambiguous. The CDR3 has 12 amino acids. Germline CDR1 reads LNHDA; CDR2 reads SQIVND (reference sequence). Trimming removed 7 bases at V and 9 bases at J, with 13 bases between. This chain's CDR3 is CASNVAARPQHF. As DNA, the CDR3 is TGTGCCAGTAACGTGGCGGCTCGGCCCCAGCATTTT.

J is TRBJ1-5 and V is TRBV5-5; a weak D match, TRBD1 (6 bases). The length of the CDR3 is 14 residues. V was pared by 0 bases and J by 4 bases, with 8 bases between. CDR1 and CDR2 from the germline V gene are SGHKS and YYEKEE (reference sequence). The CDR3 protein is CASSLADRNQPQHF. CDR3 bases: TGTGCCAGCAGCTTGGCCGACAGGAATCAGCCCCAGCATTTT.

The chain links TRBV7-3 to TRBJ1-5; TRBD1 aligns across 7 bases. This CDR3 spans 14 amino acids. Losses at the gene ends were 5 bases for V and 6 bases for J; bases not matched to a gene: 7. CDR1 and CDR2 from the germline V gene are SGHTA and FQGTGA. Here the CDR3 DNA reads TGTGCCAGCAGCGAAACAGGGGTGGGTCAGCCCCAGCATTTT. Protein product: CASSETGVGQPQHF.

This rearrangement joins TRBV11-3 to TRBJ2-4, with unresolved D. V shed 1 base and J shed 1 base, with 8 bases lying between them. The germline V gene encodes CDR1 SGHNT and CDR2 YENEEA. The CDR3 extends over 15 amino acids. The CDR3 bases are TGTGCCAGCAGCTTAGGTGACTCGGCCAAAAACATTCAGTACTTC. Translated: CASSLGDSAKNIQYF.

The CDR3: CATIRGQGRGEQYF. Written as DNA, the CDR3 is TGTGCCACCATCCGGGGACAGGGTAGGGGCGAGCAGTACTTC. V and J are TRBV24-1 and TRBJ2-7, with 9 bases identical to TRBD1. Germline V gives CDR1 KGHDR, CDR2 SFDVKD. The CDR3 covers 14 residues. Trimming at V came to 8 bases and at J to 6 bases, leaving 10 bases not matched to a gene.

V gene TRBV6-5 combines with J gene TRBJ2-2; tentative D call: TRBD2 (6 bases). The length of the CDR3 is 15 residues. V lost 6 bases, J lost 5 bases, and 16 bases lay in between. Germline assignment: CDR1 MNHEY and CDR2 SVGAGI. The CDR3 DNA is TGTGCCAGCAGGAGACCCGGGAGAGTGACCGGGGAGCTGTTTTTT. Translation gives CASRRPGRVTGELFF.

This rearrangement joins TRBV7-2 to TRBJ2-1; possibly TRBD2 for D (7 bases). This CDR3 spans 16 amino acids. CDR1 SGHTA and CDR2 FQGNSA come from the germline V gene. V lost 5 bases and J 4 bases, leaving 18 bases between the germline ends. CDR3 nucleotide sequence: TGTGCCAGCAGCCGCGGAGGGGGGGGCCGATACAATGAGCAGTTCTTC. It translates to CASSRGGGGRYNEQFF.

Turning to this clone: Other DNA sequences in the same sample also yield this CDR3. V gene TRBV7-2 combines with J gene TRBJ2-3, with D hard to call. Germline-derived CDR1 and CDR2 are SGHTA and FQGNSA. The V end was cut by 5 bases, the J end by 0 bases, with 3 bases between. The CDR3 spans 12 residues. CDR3 DNA sequence: TGTGCCAGCAGCCTTAGCACAGATACGCAGTATTTT. It codes for CASSLSTDTQYF.

The rearrangement joins TRBV24-1 to TRBJ2-5; D is possibly TRBD1 or TRBD2 (5 bases each). Germline V CDR1 and CDR2: KGHDR, SFDVKD. V lost 3 bases, J lost 5 bases, and 15 bases lay in between. This CDR3 spans 15 amino acids. The chain's CDR3 is CATSDPSGQTETQYF. CDR3 nucleotide sequence: TGTGCCACCAGTGATCCCTCGGGGCAGACGGAGACCCAGTACTTC.

The rearrangement joins TRBV5-8 to TRBJ1-5; D may be TRBD1 (6 bases). Germline assignment: CDR1 SGHTS and CDR2 YDEGEE. This CDR3 spans 14 amino acids. The V and J ends lost 0 bases and 6 bases respectively, with 10 bases between them. The CDR3 region is CASSLEGGTQPQHF. The CDR3 DNA is TGTGCCAGCAGCTTGGAGGGGGGGACTCAGCCCCAGCATTTT.

The chain links TRBV28 to TRBJ2-4; TRBD2 aligns across 7 bases. Germline V gives CDR1 MDHEN, CDR2 SYDVKM. Trimming at V came to 2 bases and at J to 3 bases, leaving 10 bases not matched to a gene. This CDR3 contains 17 residues. For the CDR3, the DNA is TGTGCCAGCAGTTTACCTTCACGGCGGGAGAGCAAAAACATTCAGTACTTC. This codes for CASSLPSRRESKNIQYF.

The chain is built from TRBV28 and TRBJ1-2, with 7 positions matching TRBD1. In germline, CDR1 is MDHEN, CDR2 SYDVKM. There are 12 residues in the CDR3. V lost 6 bases, J lost 8 bases, and 6 bases stayed unmatched. CDR3: CASSHRGGGYTF. In DNA form, the CDR3 reads TGTGCCAGCAGCCACAGGGGAGGGGGCTACACCTTC.

The gene calls are TRBV20-1 and TRBJ2-1, with D maybe TRBD1 (6 bases). Germline-derived CDR1 and CDR2 are DFQATT and SNEGSKA (reference sequence). V lost 3 bases, J lost 14 bases, and 14 bases lay in between. The CDR3 sequence is 11 residues long. CDR3 sequence reads: CSASPKGVEFF. CDR3 bases: TGCAGTGCTAGCCCTAAGGGGGTGGAGTTCTTC.

The chain is built from TRBV7-9 and TRBJ2-7, with TRBD2 matching 8 bases. V lost 8 bases to trimming and J lost 4 bases; unmatched junction nucleotides: 19. The CDR3 loop spans 17 amino acids. CDR1 and CDR2 (germline): SEHNR, FQNEAQ (reference sequence). The CDR3 DNA sequence: TGTGCCAGCTCGGGAGGGTCGTTTGGTAAAGAGGCGTACGAGCAGTACTTC. It is translated as CASSGGSFGKEAYEQYF.

Only one count was recorded for this clone. The chain combines TRBV11-1 with TRBJ2-1, with 8 positions matching TRBD1. V lost 5 bases to trimming and J lost 7 bases; unmatched junction nucleotides: 10. Germline values: CDR1 SGHAT, CDR2 FQDESV (reference sequence). This CDR3 region has 15 residues. The CDR3: CASSLRTGLRNEQFF. CDR3 bases: TGTGCCAGCAGCCTGAGGACAGGGCTAAGGAATGAGCAGTTCTTC.

In this sample, this clone turned up once. The chain recombines TRBV11-2 with TRBJ1-6; possible D gene TRBD1, 6 bases. The germline CDR1 and CDR2 sequences are SGHAT and FQNNGV. The CDR3 is 16 amino acids. V lost 0 bases and J 10 bases, leaving 16 bases between the germline ends. The CDR3 sequence: CASSLERTVRGSPLHF. The DNA for the CDR3 is TGTGCCAGCAGCTTAGAGCGGACAGTTAGGGGGTCACCCCTCCACTTT. Full variable domain (rest looked up from reference TRBV11-2 and TRBJ1-6): EAGVAQSPRYKIIEKRQSVAFWCNPISGHATLYWYQQILGQGPKLLIQFQNNGVVDDSQLPKDRFSAERLKGVDSTLKIQPAKLEDSAVYLCASSLERTVRGSPLHFGNGTRLTVT.

This chain uses TRBV5-1 with TRBJ1-4; 10 nucleotides agree with TRBD1. Germline CDR1 reads SGHRS; CDR2 reads YFSETQ. Unmatched junction bases numbered 4, after V lost 7 bases and J lost 7 bases. This CDR3 is 13 amino acids long. This CDR3 reads CASGTGVGEKLFF. The CDR3 bases are TGCGCCAGCGGGACAGGGGTTGGTGAAAAACTGTTTTTT. Combining the CDR3 with reference TRBV5-1 and TRBJ1-4 gives the whole variable domain KAGVTQTPRYLIKTRGQQVTLSCSPISGHRSVSWYQQTPGQGLQFLFEYFSETQRNKGNFPGRFSGRQFSNSRSEMNVSTLELGDSALYLCASGTGVGEKLFFGSGTQLSVL.

The rearrangement joins TRBV5-8 to TRBJ2-1, with 8 bases aligning to TRBD1. Germline V gene sequence: CDR1 SGHTS, CDR2 YDEGEE. Germline trimming cut 4 bases from V and 4 bases from J; bases unmatched to any gene: 7. There are 15 residues in the CDR3. The CDR3 coding sequence is TGTGCCAGCAGCCGAAGGACAGGGCATTACAATGAGCAGTTCTTC. Protein product: CASSRRTGHYNEQFF.

V usage is TRBV19 and J usage is TRBJ2-3, with TRBD2 matching over 9 bases. Germline trimming cut 4 bases from V and 1 base from J; bases unmatched to any gene: 12. CDR1 is LNHDA, CDR2 SQIVND, per germline (reference sequence). The CDR3 runs 18 residues. The CDR3 is CASSNPWVAGEGTDTQYF. The CDR3 DNA follows: TGTGCCAGTAGTAACCCTTGGGTAGCGGGGGAAGGCACAGATACGCAGTATTTT.

The chain is built from TRBV3-1 (or the pseudogene TRBV3-2) and TRBJ2-2; TRBD2 agrees at 12 bases. V lost 0 bases to trimming and J lost 3 bases; unmatched junction nucleotides: 11. The CDR3 length is 20 residues. Germline assignment: CDR1 LGHDT and CDR2 YNNKEL (reference sequence). The CDR3 protein is CASSQEGLAGGPWYTGELFF. CDR3 bases: TGTGCCAGCAGCCAAGAAGGGCTAGCGGGAGGGCCTTGGTACACCGGGGAGCTGTTTTTT.

The rearrangement links TRBV7-2 to TRBJ2-2; perhaps TRBD1 as D (6 bases). The CDR3 sequence is 14 residues long. CDR1 SGHTA and CDR2 FQGNSA come from the germline V gene. The V end lost 5 bases, the J end lost 6 bases, and 13 bases lay between the germline ends. Written as DNA, the CDR3 is TGTGCCAGCAGCACCGGAACAGGGTCCGGGGAGCTGTTTTTT. Amino acid sequence: CASSTGTGSGELFF.

The chain couples TRBV7-6 to TRBJ1-2, with D hard to call. Trimming shortened V by 1 base and J by 6 bases, and 6 bases separated the two germline ends. Germline lookup yields CDR1 SGHVS and CDR2 FNYEAQ. This CDR3 has 12 amino acids. The CDR3 loop reads CASSLGGHGYTF. The CDR3 DNA follows: TGTGCCAGCAGCTTAGGTGGGCATGGCTACACCTTC.

The chain joins TRBV19 to TRBJ1-1; possible D gene TRBD1, 6 bases. Looked up from germline, CDR1 is LNHDA and CDR2 is SQIVND (reference sequence). The CDR3 runs to 15 residues. V was cut by 8 bases and J by 4 bases, with 20 bases left in between. CDR3 loop: CASATHYGGATEAFF. CDR3 in DNA: TGTGCCAGTGCAACCCACTACGGGGGGGCCACTGAAGCTTTCTTT.

This chain uses TRBV2 with TRBJ1-2; 8 bases map to TRBD1. Trimming removed 6 bases from V and 8 bases from J; junction bases left unmatched: 14. This CDR3 region has 15 residues. The germline CDR1 and CDR2 sequences are SNHLY and FYNNEI. The CDR3 spells CASRGRTGLVSGYTF. CDR3 nucleotides: TGTGCCAGCAGAGGGAGGACAGGGCTAGTTTCAGGCTACACCTTC.

V gene TRBV6-2 or TRBV6-3 combines with J gene TRBJ2-3; 7 bases are a match to TRBD2. V trimming: 6 bases; J trimming: 0 bases; junction bases outside the gene matches: 12. Germline V CDR1 and CDR2: MNHEY, SVGEGT. The CDR3 is 17 amino acids. This CDR3 reads CASSDPSLGLSTDTQYF. DNA for the CDR3: TGTGCCAGCAGCGACCCCTCGTTGGGACTAAGCACAGATACGCAGTATTTT.

The chain carries TRBV18 and TRBJ2-3, with a possible D match to TRBD1 (7 bases). V dropped 1 base and J dropped 5 bases, with 13 bases sitting between them. The CDR3 is 15 residues long. Germline-derived CDR1 and CDR2 are KGHSH and LQKENI. The CDR3 DNA reads as TGTGCCAGCTCACCACGGGCAGGGGGGCGAGATACGCAGTATTTT. Encoded protein: CASSPRAGGRDTQYF.